These 14 T cell receptor beta chains originate from one sample sequenced in a study of beta chain features in type 1 diabetes. The isolated RNA, all of it, was reverse transcribed, so expressed TCRB transcripts were what got sequenced. Profiling relied on immunoSEQ multiplex PCR, and the TCRdb table lists in-frame clones only, not all of them. The table lists around 40,000 clones, over 50% of them singletons. The specimen was Tregs from blood. These receptors came from a woman aged 18-29 years in good health.

The sample holds a few counts of this clone. The chain joins TRBV7-6 to TRBJ2-1, with D perhaps TRBD1 (6 bases). This CDR3 is 16 amino acids long. V was trimmed by 2 bases and J by 0 bases, leaving 11 bases between them. From germline, CDR1 is SGHVS and CDR2 FNYEAQ. The CDR3 loop reads CASSLTTGISYNEQFF. CDR3 in DNA: TGTGCCAGCAGCTTAACGACAGGTATCTCCTACAATGAGCAGTTCTTC.

The rearrangement links TRBV18 to TRBJ2-5; D possibly corresponds to TRBD1 (6 bases). CDR1 KGHSH and CDR2 LQKENI come from the germline V gene. The CDR3 is 15 amino acids. Trimming stripped 0 bases from V and 3 bases from J, with 11 bases between. The chain's CDR3 is CASSPPFRGEETQYF. DNA of the CDR3: TGTGCCAGCTCACCACCGTTCAGGGGAGAAGAGACCCAGTACTTC.

The chain carries TRBV9 and TRBJ2-1; 9 bases are a match to TRBD2. The CDR3 totals 15 residues. The germline CDR1 and CDR2 sequences are SGDLS and YYNGEE. V trimming: 0 bases; J trimming: 4 bases; junction bases outside the gene matches: 2. This CDR3 is CASSVASGDYNEQFF. The DNA for the CDR3 is TGTGCCAGCAGCGTAGCTAGCGGGGATTACAATGAGCAGTTCTTC.

Only one count was recorded for this clone. This rearrangement joins TRBV10-3 to TRBJ2-5; possible D gene TRBD2, 5 bases. Germline CDR1 ENHRY, CDR2 SYGVKD. The CDR3 is 13 residues long. Deletions cut 7 bases from V and 1 base from J, with 10 bases between. DNA of the CDR3: TGTGCCATCATGGCCAGCGGCCAAGAGACCCAGTACTTC. It specifies CAIMASGQETQYF.

The J gene is TRBJ2-2, the V gene TRBV30; 8 bases align to TRBD1. This CDR3 is 15 amino acids long. The V gene's germline CDR1 is GTSNPN and CDR2 SVGIG (reference sequence). The trim removed 4 bases at V and 4 bases at J, leaving 8 bases unmatched. The CDR3 nucleotides read TGTGCCTGGACCCCGACAGGGGCAGGCACCGGGGAGCTGTTTTTT. Protein sequence: CAWTPTGAGTGELFF.

The chain joins TRBV20-1 to TRBJ2-1; D unresolved. The germline CDR1 and CDR2 sequences are DFQATT and SNEGSKA (reference sequence). Trimming removed 2 bases at V and 7 bases at J, with 6 bases between. The CDR3 runs 11 residues. Here the CDR3 DNA reads TGCAGTGCTAGACCCACAAATGAGCAGTTCTTC. It encodes CSARPTNEQFF.

V and J are TRBV28 and TRBJ2-3; D gene uncertain. This CDR3 comprises 15 residues. Trimming stripped 3 bases from V and 2 bases from J, with 12 bases between. Germline V gene lookup returns CDR1 MDHEN and CDR2 SYDVKM. The CDR3, as DNA: TGTGCCAGCAGTTTCGTCCCTCCCTACACAGATACGCAGTATTTT. It codes for CASSFVPPYTDTQYF.

The sample holds a few counts of this clone. The chain carries TRBV5-8 and TRBJ2-1; 10 bases line up with TRBD1. In germline, CDR1 is SGHTS, CDR2 YDEGEE. V shed 4 bases and J 0 bases; nucleotides not matched to a gene: 4. This CDR3 contains 16 residues. The CDR3 DNA is TGTGCCAGCAGCACCGGACAGGGGGTCTCCTACAATGAGCAGTTCTTC. The encoded protein is CASSTGQGVSYNEQFF.

The chain is built from TRBV27 and TRBJ1-2; D is perhaps TRBD1 (5 bases). The V gene's germline CDR1 is MNHEY and CDR2 SMNVEV (reference sequence). The germline V and J ends were trimmed by 2 bases and 4 bases, with 11 bases remaining between them. The CDR3 contains 14 residues. CDR3 nucleotide sequence: TGTGCCAGCAGTTTACGGCAGGGTATCTATGGCTACACCTTC. It encodes CASSLRQGIYGYTF.

This chain uses TRBV2 with TRBJ1-3; tentative D call: TRBD1 (5 bases). The germline gives CDR1 SNHLY, CDR2 FYNNEI. The CDR3 sequence is 14 residues long. The V and J ends lost 6 bases and 1 base respectively, with 10 bases between them. The CDR3 region has the DNA TGTGCCAGCAGATATACAGGATCTGGAAACACCATATATTTT. Translated, it gives CASRYTGSGNTIYF.

The rearrangement uses TRBV27 and TRBJ2-7; D is perhaps TRBD1 (5 bases). This CDR3 comprises 14 residues. CDR1 and CDR2 (germline): MNHEY, SMNVEV (reference sequence). The germline V and J ends were trimmed by 5 bases and 8 bases, with 19 bases remaining between them. This CDR3 is CASSRDLGPWQQYF. The CDR3 nucleotides read TGTGCCAGCAGTAGAGACTTGGGGCCCTGGCAGCAGTACTTC.

This chain connects TRBV7-9 to TRBJ1-4; D remains ambiguous. Germline CDR1 is SEHNR and CDR2 is FQNEAQ (reference sequence). V lost 8 bases and J 5 bases, leaving 18 bases between the germline ends. The CDR3 contains 15 residues. The DNA for the CDR3 is TGTGCCAGCCTCCCCGATGGGAGGGAAAATGAAAAACTGTTTTTT. This translates into CASLPDGRENEKLFF.

The genes are TRBV7-9 and TRBJ1-1; possibly TRBD1 for D (5 bases). With 1 base removed from V and 1 base from J, the gap between germline ends came to 16 bases. Germline V gene data show CDR1 as SEHNR and CDR2 as FQNEAQ (reference sequence). The length of the CDR3 is 17 residues. CDR3 in amino acids: CASSLDHPGRRNTEAFF. The CDR3 DNA sequence: TGTGCCAGCAGCTTAGATCATCCAGGGCGGAGGAACACTGAAGCTTTCTTT. Using reference TRBV7-9 and TRBJ1-1 for the parts outside the CDR3, the full variable domain is DTGVSQNPRHKITKRGQNVTFRCDPISEHNRLYWYRQTLGQGPEFLTYFQNEAQLEKSRLLSDRFSAERPKGSFSTLEIQRTEQGDSAMYLCASSLDHPGRRNTEAFFGQGTRLTVV.

The V gene is TRBV7-8, the J gene TRBJ1-5; possibly TRBD1 for D (5 bases). Per the germline V gene, CDR1 is SGHVS and CDR2 is FQNEAQ. Trimming took off 1 base at V and 0 bases at J, with 16 bases between the two ends. The CDR3 length is 18 residues. CDR3 loop: CASSLGFPPGVSNQPQHF. DNA of the CDR3: TGTGCCAGCAGCTTAGGGTTCCCCCCGGGGGTTAGCAATCAGCCCCAGCATTTT.